This entry features one T cell receptor beta chain sequence. Antigen specificity is unknown. Primed by a sample-barcoded 5' primer and a J-beta primer mix, a second PCR proceeded for about 6 to 11 cycles. TCRdb reprocessed the 5' RACE reads with MiXCR, giving one entry per CDR3 protein. Among around 780,000 distinct CDR3 sequences listed, more than 55% were seen once. The data originate from a study of blood T cells in healthy people across ages. Overall study: With template switching, about one barcoded beta molecule was captured per two T cells.

Isolation recovered at least 6.5 million PBMCs from every sample. Regarding the study as a whole: Per million T cells, the diversity of TCR beta decreased roughly linearly as age advanced. A strong correlation was seen between TCR beta diversity and naive T cell percentage.

The V gene's germline CDR1 is SGHDN and CDR2 FVKESK. The CDR3 spans 15 residues. Trimming removed 1 base from V and 6 bases from J; junction bases left unmatched: 3. This TCR was sampled from a man aged 35-49 years in good health. The specimen was blood. The chain has TRBV14 and TRBJ2-3, with 11 bases identical to TRBD1. CDR3 DNA sequence: TGTGCCAGCAGCCAAGGTGGGACAGGGGGTGATACGCAGTATTTT. Amino acids: CASSQGGTGGDTQYF.